The 23 T cell receptor beta chains listed next were all sequenced from one sample in a study of blood T cells in healthy people across ages (dated by TCRdb to about 2015). Library creation used 5' RACE. Sequencing was carried out with an Illumina HiSeq 2500. A second roughly 6 to 11 cycle PCR used a sample-barcoded 5' primer and a J-beta primer mix. TCRdb reanalyzed the raw reads on its own, using fastp at Q25 for trimming and MiXCR for clone calling, and kept in-frame beta chains. One record per CDR3 amino acid sequence lists the most common genes and DNA. The table for this sample lists fewer than 750,000 distinct CDR3 sequences; roughly half of them were counted only once. Roughly 14% of the sample rests with the top ten. Sequencing input: blood. These receptors originate from an elderly woman in good health.

This clonotype was found many times. The chain joins TRBV12-3 or TRBV12-4 to TRBJ2-1, with no clear D. V was trimmed by 6 bases and J by 0 bases, leaving 12 bases between them. The CDR3 consists of 15 residues. CDR3 DNA sequence: TGTGCCAGCAGCACAGTAACGAGCTCCTACAATGAGCAGTTCTTC. This encodes CASSTVTSSYNEQFF.

The chain uses TRBV12-3 or TRBV12-4 and TRBJ2-7; D may be TRBD1 (6 bases). CDR3 size: 13 residues. V was cut by 5 bases and J by 5 bases, with 13 bases left in between. CDR3 coding DNA: TGTGCCAGCAGTGGTGGACAGTTGGACGAGCAGTACTTC. It yields the protein CASSGGQLDEQYF.

This CDR3 is CASSASGGGTEAFF. The CDR3 DNA reads TGTGCCAGCAGCGCTTCAGGGGGCGGAACTGAAGCTTTCTTT. The chain has TRBV12-3 or TRBV12-4 and TRBJ1-1; TRBD1 matches 8 bases. The J segment lost 5 bases and the V segment lost 6 bases, leaving 8 bases of the junction unmatched. This CDR3 has 14 residues.

This chain links TRBV29-1 with TRBJ2-3; weak D call: TRBD2 (5 bases). This CDR3 has 15 residues. V lost 4 bases and J 4 bases, leaving 18 bases between the germline ends. The germline CDR1 and CDR2 sequences are SQVTM and ANQGSEA. CDR3 sequence (DNA): TGCAGCGTTGCGGGCACTAGTAAATCCGCAGATACGCAGTATTTT. It is translated as CSVAGTSKSADTQYF.

This chain connects TRBV6-6 to TRBJ2-5; tentative D call: TRBD2 (5 bases). The V end was cut by 5 bases, the J end by 1 base, with 11 bases between. CDR1 is MNHNY and CDR2 is SVGAGI in the germline V gene (reference sequence). This CDR3 spans 14 amino acids. Written as DNA, the CDR3 is TGTGCCAGCAGTGACACCGGGGTCCAAGAGACCCAGTACTTC. Translation: CASSDTGVQETQYF.

J is TRBJ2-1 and V is TRBV6-6, with a possible D match to TRBD2 (6 bases). Per the germline V gene, CDR1 is MNHNY and CDR2 is SVGAGI (reference sequence). Deletions cut 8 bases from V and 12 bases from J, with 23 bases between. This CDR3 comprises 14 residues. CDR3 in DNA: TGTGCCAGCCTCGCGGCGGATAGCGGCTACGTGCAGTTCTTC. Residues: CASLAADSGYVQFF.

As regards this clonotype: A read error is possible here, since a much larger clone lies one base away. The chain carries TRBV12-3 or TRBV12-4 and TRBJ2-3; TRBD2 is a possible D gene (5 bases). The germline V and J ends were trimmed by 3 bases and 7 bases, with 20 bases remaining between them. CDR3 size: 16 residues. The CDR3 nucleotides read TGTGCCAGCAGTTTTCGACTACCCCGGGGTCCAAATACGCAGTATTTT. Protein sequence: CASSFRLPRGPNTQYF.

This clonotype showed up just a few times. CDR3 bases: TGCAGTGCTAGAGAAAACCATCTGGAAGCCCAGTTCTTC. Its translation is CSARENHLEAQFF. V and J are TRBV20-1 and TRBJ2-1; the D is unclear. The V end was cut by 0 bases, the J end by 13 bases, with 16 bases between. CDR1 is DFQATT, CDR2 SNEGSKA, per germline (reference sequence). The CDR3 is 13 amino acids.

This clonotype occurred a few times. The rearrangement joins TRBV28 to TRBJ1-1, with 10 nucleotides matching TRBD1. V shed 10 bases, J shed 3 bases, and the junction held 11 bases outside the gene matches. Germline-derived CDR1 and CDR2 are MDHEN and SYDVKM. The CDR3 is 15 residues long. CDR3 protein: CATNDPGQGHTEAFF. Written as DNA, the CDR3 is TGTGCCACCAATGACCCGGGACAGGGGCACACTGAAGCTTTCTTT.

Worth noting for this clonotype: A much larger clone is a single base away; this may be a read error. The rearrangement links TRBV5-6 to TRBJ2-1, with a tentative D call TRBD2 (6 bases). The J call is uncertain, as TRBJ2-7 better fits the DNA end. The germline V gene has CDR1 SGHDT and CDR2 YYEEEE. CDR3 length: 16 amino acids. CDR3 loop: CASSPVGLSSYNEQYF. CDR3 in DNA: TGTGCCAGCAGCCCGGTCGGACTATCATCCTACAATGAGCAGTACTTC.

The rearrangement joins TRBV6-5 to TRBJ2-1; D remains ambiguous. Germline values: CDR1 MNHEY, CDR2 SVGAGI. V lost 5 bases to trimming and J lost 5 bases, with 7 bases between them. The CDR3 runs 12 residues. DNA for the CDR3: TGTGCCAGCAGTGCCCGGGACAATGAGCAGTTCTTC. Amino acids: CASSARDNEQFF.

This clonotype was seen at least ten times. The chain uses TRBV7-9 and TRBJ2-3, with D possibly matching TRBD1 (6 bases). The V end was cut by 1 base, the J end by 1 base, with 12 bases between. The CDR3 runs 16 residues. Germline V gives CDR1 SEHNR, CDR2 FQNEAQ (reference sequence). The CDR3 is CASSLGYRAGTDTQYF. Written as DNA, the CDR3 is TGTGCCAGCAGCTTAGGGTACAGGGCTGGCACAGATACGCAGTATTTT.

This clonotype was counted between two and nine times. A read error may explain this, as a much larger clone is one base away. The V call is TRBV7-3, the J call TRBJ2-3; D remains unclear. Germline V gives CDR1 SGHTA, CDR2 FQGTGA. The CDR3 covers 14 residues. The CDR3 is CARSLASPTDTQYF. CDR3 DNA: TGTGCCAGGAGCTTGGCCTCCCCCACAGATACGCAGTATTTT.

The gene calls are TRBV12-3 or TRBV12-4 and TRBJ1-1; D might be TRBD1 (6 bases). The V end was cut by 2 bases, the J end by 11 bases, with 9 bases between. This CDR3 is built from 11 residues. CDR3 sequence (DNA): TGTGCCAGCAGTTTATGGGGGGCCGCTTTCTTT. Residues: CASSLWGAAFF.

The rearrangement uses TRBV7-2 and TRBJ2-2; D is unresolved. This CDR3 comprises 14 residues. Trimming took 4 bases from V and 4 from J, leaving 10 bases between them. Germline V gene sequence: CDR1 SGHTA, CDR2 FQGNSA. CDR3 DNA: TGTGCCAGCAGCTCTGCCTGGGGCACCGGGGAGCTGTTTTTT. It is translated as CASSSAWGTGELFF. Full variable domain (missing parts from reference TRBV7-2 and TRBJ2-2): GAGVSQSPSNKVTEKGKDVELRCDPISGHTALYWYRQSLGQGLEFLIYFQGNSAPDKSGLPSDRFSAERTGGSVSTLTIQRTQQEDSAVYLCASSSAWGTGELFFGEGSRLTVL.

This rearrangement joins TRBV6-1 to TRBJ2-3, with D perhaps matching TRBD2 (6 bases). With 6 bases removed from V and 10 bases from J, the gap between germline ends came to 26 bases. The V gene's germline CDR1 is MNHNS and CDR2 SASEGT. The length of the CDR3 is 16 residues. CDR3 bases: TGTGCCAGCAGCGACCTCGCGGGGCTTGGGGTTAATGCGCAGTATTTT. It specifies CASSDLAGLGVNAQYF.

This clonotype was counted a few times. J is TRBJ1-1 and V is TRBV20-1; D not resolved. Germline loops: CDR1 DFQATT, CDR2 SNEGSKA (reference sequence). The CDR3 consists of 11 residues. Between the trimmed V and J ends, which lost 3 bases and 7 bases, there was a span of 9 bases. CDR3 region: CSASFGREAFF. The CDR3 nucleotides read TGCAGTGCTAGCTTTGGACGTGAAGCTTTCTTT.

With regard to this clonotype: One junction end does not reproduce the germline sequence, and a read error may be involved. The chain is built from TRBV5-1 and TRBJ2-1; 11 bases line up with TRBD2. CDR1 SGHRS and CDR2 YFSETQ come from the germline V gene. CDR3 size: 16 residues. DNA of the CDR3: TGCTCCAGCAGCTCGGGACTAGCGGATTACTACAATGAGCAGTTCTTC. Translating gives CSSSSGLADYYNEQFF.

This clonotype was picked up many times. The J gene is TRBJ2-7, the V gene TRBV27; D unclear. Looked up from germline, CDR1 is MNHEY and CDR2 is SMNVEV (reference sequence). Trimming left V 3 bases short and J 5 bases short, with 14 bases between. The CDR3 totals 14 residues. The DNA of the CDR3 is TGTGCCAGCAGTTTCCGTAAGGGTGGGAACGAGCAGTACTTC. It codes for CASSFRKGGNEQYF.

This clonotype appeared many times. V gene TRBV10-3 combines with J gene TRBJ2-1; D may be TRBD2 (7 bases). CDR3 length: 17 residues. Trimming cost V 3 bases and J 10 bases, with 25 bases left between them. Germline CDR1 and CDR2: ENHRY and SYGVKD. The CDR3: CAISEEAGVWGLREQFF. The CDR3 nucleotides read TGTGCCATCAGTGAAGAGGCGGGAGTTTGGGGGCTGCGGGAGCAGTTCTTC.

A word on this clonotype: The CDR3 does not end in the conserved phenylalanine or tryptophan, so this is likely a read error. As DNA, the CDR3 is TGCGCCAGCAGCCAAGAAGGGTTAGGTGGGACCAACGTCCTGACTTTG. Encoded protein: CASSQEGLGGTNVLTL. This chain joins TRBV4-1 and TRBJ2-6; D remains unclear. This CDR3 is 16 amino acids long. Per germline, CDR1 MGHRA and CDR2 YSYEKL.

This chain links TRBV4-1 with TRBJ2-7, with a weak D call TRBD1 (6 bases). The last part of the DNA fits TRBJ2-5 better; the J call may be wrong. The CDR3 has 15 amino acids. Germline CDR1 is MGHRA and CDR2 is YSYEKL. The CDR3 spells CASSQPGVLRETQYF. The DNA of the CDR3 is TGCGCCAGCAGCCAACCAGGGGTCCTGAGGGAGACCCAGTACTTC.

This clonotype was observed once. This chain links TRBV27 with TRBJ2-7, with 9 nucleotides matching TRBD2. Germline V CDR1 and CDR2: MNHEY, SMNVEV (reference sequence). This CDR3 is 14 amino acids long. CDR3 protein: CTTQGAGGYYEQYF. CDR3 DNA sequence: TGTACCACCCAAGGAGCGGGGGGTTACTACGAGCAGTACTTC.